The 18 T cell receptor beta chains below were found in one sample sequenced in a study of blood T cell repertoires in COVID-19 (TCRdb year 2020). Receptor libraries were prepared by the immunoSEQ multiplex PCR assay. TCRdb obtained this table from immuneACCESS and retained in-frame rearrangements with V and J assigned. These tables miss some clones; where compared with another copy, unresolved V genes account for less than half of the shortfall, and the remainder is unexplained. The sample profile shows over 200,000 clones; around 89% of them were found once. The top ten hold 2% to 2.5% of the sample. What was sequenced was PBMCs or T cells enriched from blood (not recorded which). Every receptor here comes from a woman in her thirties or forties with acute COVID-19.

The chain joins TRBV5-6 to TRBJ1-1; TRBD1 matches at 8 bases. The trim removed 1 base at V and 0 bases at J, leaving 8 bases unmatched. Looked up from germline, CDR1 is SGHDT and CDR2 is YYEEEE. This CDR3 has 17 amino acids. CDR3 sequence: CASSLNQGAQVNTEAFF. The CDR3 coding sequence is TGTGCCAGCAGCTTGAACCAGGGGGCGCAGGTGAACACTGAAGCTTTCTTT.

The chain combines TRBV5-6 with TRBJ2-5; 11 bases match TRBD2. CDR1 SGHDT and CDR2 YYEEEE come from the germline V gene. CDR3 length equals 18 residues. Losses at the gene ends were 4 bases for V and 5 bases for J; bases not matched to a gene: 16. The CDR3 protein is CASSRGLAVILRGETQYF. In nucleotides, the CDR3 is TGTGCCAGCAGCCGGGGACTAGCGGTTATCCTTCGGGGGGAGACCCAGTACTTC.

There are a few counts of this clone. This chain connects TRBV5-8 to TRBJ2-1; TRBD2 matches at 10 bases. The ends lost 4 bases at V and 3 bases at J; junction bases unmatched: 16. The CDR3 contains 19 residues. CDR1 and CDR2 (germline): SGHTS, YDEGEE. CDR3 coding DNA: TGTGCCAGCAGCGTAAAACTAGCGGGATTTTCTGCTTTCTACAATGAGCAGTTCTTC. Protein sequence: CASSVKLAGFSAFYNEQFF.

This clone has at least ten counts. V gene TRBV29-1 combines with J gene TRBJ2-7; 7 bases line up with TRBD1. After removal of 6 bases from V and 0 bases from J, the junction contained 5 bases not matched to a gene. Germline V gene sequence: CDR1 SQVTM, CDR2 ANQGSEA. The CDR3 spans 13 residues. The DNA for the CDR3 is TGCAGCGTAATGACAGGGAGCTCCTACGAGCAGTACTTC. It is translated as CSVMTGSSYEQYF.

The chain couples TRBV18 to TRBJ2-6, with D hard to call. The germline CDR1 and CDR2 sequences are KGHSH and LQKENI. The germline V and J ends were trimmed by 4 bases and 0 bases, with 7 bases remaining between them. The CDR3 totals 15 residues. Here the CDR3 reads CASSLSSSGANVLTF. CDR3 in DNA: TGTGCCAGCTCACTTAGCTCCTCTGGGGCCAACGTCCTGACTTTC.

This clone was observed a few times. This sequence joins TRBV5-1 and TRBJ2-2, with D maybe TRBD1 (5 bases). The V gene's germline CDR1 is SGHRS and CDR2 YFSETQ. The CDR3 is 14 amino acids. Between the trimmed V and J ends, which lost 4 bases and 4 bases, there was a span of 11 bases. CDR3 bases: TGCGCCAGCAGCGCAGGACATCTCACCGGGGAGCTGTTTTTT. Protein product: CASSAGHLTGELFF. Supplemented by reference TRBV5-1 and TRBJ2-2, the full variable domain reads KAGVTQTPRYLIKTRGQQVTLSCSPISGHRSVSWYQQTPGQGLQFLFEYFSETQRNKGNFPGRFSGRQFSNSRSEMNVSTLELGDSALYLCASSAGHLTGELFFGEGSRLTVL.

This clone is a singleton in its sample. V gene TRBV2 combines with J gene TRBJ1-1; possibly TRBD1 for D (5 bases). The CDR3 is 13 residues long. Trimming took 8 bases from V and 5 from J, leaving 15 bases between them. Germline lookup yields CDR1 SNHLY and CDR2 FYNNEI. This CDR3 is CASGGGVWTEAFF. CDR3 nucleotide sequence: TGTGCCAGCGGGGGGGGAGTGTGGACTGAAGCTTTCTTT.

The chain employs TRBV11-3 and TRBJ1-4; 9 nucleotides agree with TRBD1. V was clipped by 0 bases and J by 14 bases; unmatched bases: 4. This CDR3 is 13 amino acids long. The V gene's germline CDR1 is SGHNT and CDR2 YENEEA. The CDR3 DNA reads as TGTGCCAGCAGCTTAGAGGCCGGGACAGGGCTGTTTTTT. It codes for CASSLEAGTGLFF.

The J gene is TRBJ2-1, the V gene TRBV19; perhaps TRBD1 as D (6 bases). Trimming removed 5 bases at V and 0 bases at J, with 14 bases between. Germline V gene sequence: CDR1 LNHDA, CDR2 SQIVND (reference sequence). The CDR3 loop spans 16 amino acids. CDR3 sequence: CASSAKLGASYNEQFF. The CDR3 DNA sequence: TGTGCCAGTAGTGCTAAGCTGGGGGCCTCCTACAATGAGCAGTTCTTC.

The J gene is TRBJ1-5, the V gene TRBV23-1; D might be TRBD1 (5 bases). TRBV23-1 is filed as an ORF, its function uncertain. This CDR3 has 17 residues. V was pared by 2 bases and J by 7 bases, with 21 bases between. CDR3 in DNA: TGCGCCAGCAGTCAAACTTATCGCGGGGGGTGCTGGCAGCCCCAGCATTTT. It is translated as CASSQTYRGGCWQPQHF.

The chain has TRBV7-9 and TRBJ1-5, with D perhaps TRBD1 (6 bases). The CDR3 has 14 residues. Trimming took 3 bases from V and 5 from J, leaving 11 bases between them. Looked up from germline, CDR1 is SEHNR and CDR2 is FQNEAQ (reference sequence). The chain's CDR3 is CASSLDRVDQPQHF. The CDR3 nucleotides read TGTGCCAGCAGCTTGGACAGAGTAGATCAGCCCCAGCATTTT.

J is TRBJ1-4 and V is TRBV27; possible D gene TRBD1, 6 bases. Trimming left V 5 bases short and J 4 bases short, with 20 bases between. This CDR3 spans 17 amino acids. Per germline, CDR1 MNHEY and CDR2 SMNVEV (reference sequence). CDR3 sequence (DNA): TGTGCCAGCAGTCCGCTCGGAAGGGGGAGATTTAATGAAAAACTGTTTTTT. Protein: CASSPLGRGRFNEKLFF.

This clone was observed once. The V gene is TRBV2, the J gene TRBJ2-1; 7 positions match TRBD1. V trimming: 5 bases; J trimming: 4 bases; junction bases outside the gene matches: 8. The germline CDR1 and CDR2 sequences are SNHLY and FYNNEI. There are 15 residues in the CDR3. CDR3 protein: CASSSDRAEYNEQFF. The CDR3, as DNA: TGTGCCAGCAGTAGTGACAGGGCAGAGTACAATGAGCAGTTCTTC.

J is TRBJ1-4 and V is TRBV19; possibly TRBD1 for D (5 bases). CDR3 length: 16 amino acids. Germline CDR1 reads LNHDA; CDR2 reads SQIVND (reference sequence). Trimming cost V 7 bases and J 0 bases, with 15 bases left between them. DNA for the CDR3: TGTGCCAGTAATACAGGACAAATTGCAACTAATGAAAAACTGTTTTTT. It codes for CASNTGQIATNEKLFF.

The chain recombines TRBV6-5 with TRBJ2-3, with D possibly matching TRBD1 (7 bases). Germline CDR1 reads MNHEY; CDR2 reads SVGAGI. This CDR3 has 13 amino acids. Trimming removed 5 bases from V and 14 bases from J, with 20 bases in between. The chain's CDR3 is CASSPSAPGGPYF. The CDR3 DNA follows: TGTGCCAGCAGTCCCTCGGCCCCAGGGGGGCCGTATTTT.

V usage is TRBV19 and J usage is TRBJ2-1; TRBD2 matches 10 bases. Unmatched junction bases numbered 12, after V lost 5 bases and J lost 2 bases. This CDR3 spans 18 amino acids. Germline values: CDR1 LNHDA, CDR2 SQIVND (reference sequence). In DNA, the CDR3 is TGTGCCAGTAGTCCCACTACCCTAGCGGGAGTCCCCTACAATGAGCAGTTCTTC. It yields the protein CASSPTTLAGVPYNEQFF.

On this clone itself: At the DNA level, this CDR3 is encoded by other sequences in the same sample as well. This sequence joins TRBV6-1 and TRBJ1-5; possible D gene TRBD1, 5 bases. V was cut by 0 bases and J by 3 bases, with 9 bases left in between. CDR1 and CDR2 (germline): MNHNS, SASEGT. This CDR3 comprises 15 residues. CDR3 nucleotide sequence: TGTGCCAGCAGTGAAGCGGGGGGACCCAATCAGCCCCAGCATTTT. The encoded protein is CASSEAGGPNQPQHF.

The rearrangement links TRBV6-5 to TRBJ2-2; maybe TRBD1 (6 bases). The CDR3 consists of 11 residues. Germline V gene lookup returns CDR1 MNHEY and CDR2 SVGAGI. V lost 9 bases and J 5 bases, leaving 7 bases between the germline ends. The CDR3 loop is CASQGTGELFF. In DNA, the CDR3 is TGTGCCAGTCAGGGGACCGGGGAGCTGTTTTTT.